The 16 T cell receptor beta chains listed next were all sequenced from one sample in a study of CD8 T cells in Susac syndrome. An amount of RNA that ranged from roughly 0.45 to 1 ug was reverse transcribed with random hexamers. Via MiXCR, TCRdb re-called the immunoSEQ multiplex PCR reads, giving one row per CDR3 protein. Of 50,000 or so distinct CDR3 sequences in the sample, just over 90% are singletons; the top ten hold about 0.51%. Source material: CD8+ T cells from PBMCs. Receptors were obtained from a human donor with multiple sclerosis.

This chain connects TRBV7-3 to TRBJ1-6; 7 nucleotides align to TRBD1. V lost 3 bases, J lost 8 bases, and 1 base stayed unmatched. Germline assignment: CDR1 SGHTA and CDR2 FQGTGA. The CDR3 runs 13 residues. CDR3 region: CASSLQGDSPLHF. The CDR3 DNA follows: TGTGCCAGCAGCTTGCAGGGGGATTCACCCCTCCACTTT.

This clonotype was picked up one time. CDR3 nucleotides: TGCGCCAGCAGCATCACTCCCTCAGGGGGGAACACTGAAGCTTTCTTT. It translates to CASSITPSGGNTEAFF. This rearrangement joins TRBV5-1 to TRBJ1-1; 7 bases are shared with TRBD1. Germline V gene sequence: CDR1 SGHRS, CDR2 YFSETQ. CDR3 length: 16 residues. Germline trimming cut 4 bases from V and 1 base from J; bases unmatched to any gene: 10. Supplemented by reference TRBV5-1 and TRBJ1-1, the full variable domain reads KAGVTQTPRYLIKTRGQQVTLSCSPISGHRSVSWYQQTPGQGLQFLFEYFSETQRNKGNFPGRFSGRQFSNSRSEMNVSTLELGDSALYLCASSITPSGGNTEAFFGQGTRLTVV.

The rearrangement uses TRBV28 and TRBJ2-7; the D is unclear. The CDR3 totals 14 residues. Germline V gene sequence: CDR1 MDHEN, CDR2 SYDVKM. Between the trimmed V and J ends, which lost 5 bases and 6 bases, there was a span of 17 bases. The CDR3 here is CASSGMGISGEQYF. The CDR3, as DNA: TGTGCCAGCAGTGGGATGGGGATCAGTGGCGAGCAGTACTTC.

J is TRBJ2-1 and V is TRBV4-1; TRBD1 matches at 7 bases. There are 16 residues in the CDR3. The germline CDR1 and CDR2 sequences are MGHRA and YSYEKL. V trimming: 2 bases; J trimming: 4 bases; junction bases outside the gene matches: 8. The CDR3: CASSQTGTDLYNEQFF. The DNA for the CDR3 is TGCGCCAGCAGCCAAACCGGGACAGACCTTTACAATGAGCAGTTCTTC.

The chain uses TRBV7-8 and TRBJ2-3; D is possibly TRBD2 (6 bases). Germline V gene lookup returns CDR1 SGHVS and CDR2 FQNEAQ. This CDR3 contains 16 residues. Deletions cut 5 bases from V and 1 base from J, with 16 bases between. CDR3: CASSPDPSAGTDTQYF. The CDR3 DNA sequence: TGTGCCAGCAGCCCAGACCCTAGCGCGGGCACAGATACGCAGTATTTT.

The chain uses TRBV4-1 and TRBJ1-1; 9 bases line up with TRBD1. V trimming: 0 bases; J trimming: 11 bases; junction bases outside the gene matches: 4. Germline V gene lookup returns CDR1 MGHRA and CDR2 YSYEKL. The CDR3 has 13 amino acids. The CDR3 DNA reads TGCGCCAGCAGCCAAGACCGGGACAGGGAGGCTTTCTTT. As protein: CASSQDRDREAFF.

The rearrangement uses TRBV9 and TRBJ2-1; D tentatively fits TRBD1 or TRBD2 (6 bases each). The V end was cut by 5 bases, the J end by 9 bases, with 12 bases between. This CDR3 is built from 12 residues. CDR1 is SGDLS and CDR2 is YYNGEE in the germline V gene. This CDR3 reads CASRGGGGEQFF. The CDR3 DNA sequence: TGTGCCAGCAGGGGGGGCGGCGGTGAGCAGTTCTTC.

This rearrangement joins TRBV12-3 or TRBV12-4 to TRBJ2-7; the D gene is possibly TRBD2 (5 bases). The CDR3 consists of 13 residues. V lost 6 bases and J lost 5, with 14 bases in between. The CDR3 sequence is CASRGEGFNEQYF. DNA of the CDR3: TGTGCCAGCAGGGGAGAGGGTTTCAACGAGCAGTACTTC.

This rearrangement joins TRBV7-8 to TRBJ2-5; the D is unclear. V lost 5 bases to trimming and J lost 2 bases, with 15 bases between them. This CDR3 comprises 15 residues. The V gene's germline CDR1 is SGHVS and CDR2 FQNEAQ. The CDR3 reads CASSKEASVQETQYF. The CDR3 nucleotides read TGTGCCAGCAGCAAAGAGGCATCCGTACAAGAGACCCAGTACTTC. The variable domain in full, completed from reference TRBV7-8 and TRBJ2-5, reads GAGVSQSPRYKVAKRGQDVALRCDPISGHVSLFWYQQALGQGPEFLTYFQNEAQLDKSGLPSDRFFAERPEGSVSTLKIQRTQQEDSAVYLCASSKEASVQETQYFGPGTRLLVL.

This chain joins TRBV28 and TRBJ1-1, with D unclear. The CDR3 runs to 11 residues. V lost 6 bases to trimming and J lost 5 bases, with 7 bases between them. Germline V gives CDR1 MDHEN, CDR2 SYDVKM. This CDR3 reads CASSDNTEAFF. The CDR3 coding sequence is TGTGCCAGCAGCGACAATACTGAAGCTTTCTTT.

The rearrangement links TRBV29-1 to TRBJ1-2, with 8 bases that match TRBD1. The CDR3 is 13 amino acids. V was clipped by 6 bases and J by 2 bases; unmatched bases: 5. Germline-derived CDR1 and CDR2 are SQVTM and ANQGSEA. In DNA, the CDR3 is TGCAGCGTAGTGGACAGGGTCAACTATGGCTACACCTTC. Its translation: CSVVDRVNYGYTF. The whole variable domain, remainder taken from reference TRBV29-1 and TRBJ1-2, is SAVISQKPSRDICQRGTSLTIQCQVDSQVTMMFWYRQQPGQSLTLIATANQGSEATYESGFVIDKFPISRPNLTFSTLTVSNMSPEDSSIYLCSVVDRVNYGYTFGSGTRLTVV.

V gene TRBV6-1 combines with J gene TRBJ2-5, with D possibly being TRBD2 (5 bases). Germline V gene lookup returns CDR1 MNHNS and CDR2 SASEGT. This CDR3 comprises 15 residues. Trimming took 3 bases from V and 5 from J, leaving 16 bases between them. As DNA, the CDR3 is TGTGCCAGCAGTGAGAGGTCCGGGGAGCCGGAGACCCAGTACTTC. It is translated as CASSERSGEPETQYF.

The chain is built from TRBV7-2 and TRBJ1-2; D gene unclear. This CDR3 spans 13 amino acids. Germline values: CDR1 SGHTA, CDR2 FQGNSA. Trimming pared 3 bases from V and 4 bases from J, leaving 9 bases between. The CDR3 nucleotides read TGTGCCAGCAGCTTTGACACGAGCTATGGCTACACCTTC. This translates into CASSFDTSYGYTF.

This chain links TRBV4-2 with TRBJ2-1, with 9 bases fitting TRBD2. Trimming took 4 bases from V and 10 from J; bases not matched to a gene: 11. CDR3 length: 15 amino acids. From germline, CDR1 is LGHNA and CDR2 YNFKEQ. CDR3 sequence (DNA): TGTGCCAGCAGCCCTGCGAGGGGCGGGGGGGAGGAGCAGTTCTTC. Its protein product is CASSPARGGGEEQFF.

The chain joins TRBV28 to TRBJ1-1; D call uncertain. Looked up from germline, CDR1 is MDHEN and CDR2 is SYDVKM. The CDR3 is made up of 11 amino acids. V was clipped by 3 bases and J by 7 bases, with 6 bases between them. The CDR3 loop reads CASSFGVEAFF. Written as DNA, the CDR3 is TGTGCCAGCAGTTTTGGGGTTGAAGCTTTCTTT.

This clonotype was counted a single time. The chain combines TRBV27 with TRBJ2-7, with a weak D call TRBD1 (5 bases). CDR1 and CDR2 from the germline V gene are MNHEY and SMNVEV (reference sequence). Trimming shortened V by 8 bases and J by 2 bases, and 10 bases separated the two germline ends. There are 12 residues in the CDR3. CDR3 residues: CASGHGTYEQYF. The CDR3 nucleotides read TGTGCCAGCGGACACGGAACCTACGAGCAGTACTTC.